These 13 T cell receptor beta chains were all obtained from the same sample, sequenced in a study of blood T cell repertoires in COVID-19. Sequencing used immunoSEQ multiplex PCR; TCRdb keeps in-frame clones, though not all of them. The sample carries 150,000 or so clones, over 70% recorded once. Material: PBMCs or T cells enriched from blood (not recorded which). These receptors were taken from a woman in her forties with acute COVID-19.

This chain joins TRBV5-4 and TRBJ1-1; TRBD1 might be the D (6 bases). The V gene lost 0 bases and the J gene lost 4 bases, with 13 bases spanning the gap. The germline V gene has CDR1 SGHNT and CDR2 YYREEE (reference sequence). The CDR3 is made up of 15 amino acids. This CDR3 reads CASSLAAGVGTEAFF. The CDR3 coding sequence is TGTGCCAGCAGCTTGGCCGCAGGGGTGGGCACTGAAGCTTTCTTT.

The V call is TRBV5-4, the J call TRBJ2-1; 7 bases match TRBD2. The CDR3 contains 14 residues. Germline-derived CDR1 and CDR2 are SGHNT and YYREEE (reference sequence). V shed 9 bases and J 0 bases; nucleotides not matched to a gene: 6. The CDR3 loop is CATSGGSSYNEQFF. Written as DNA, the CDR3 is TGTGCCACTTCCGGGGGGAGCTCCTACAATGAGCAGTTCTTC.

This clone was counted only a few times. This chain links TRBV4-2 with TRBJ2-3; 10 bases are shared with TRBD2. CDR3 size: 15 residues. Trimming took 2 bases from V and 4 from J; bases not matched to a gene: 3. Germline CDR1 reads LGHNA; CDR2 reads YNFKEQ. DNA for the CDR3: TGTGCCAGCAGCCAACTAGCGGGAGCTCCAGATACGCAGTATTTT. It encodes CASSQLAGAPDTQYF.

The chain links TRBV2 to TRBJ1-1; D unresolved. The V gene's germline CDR1 is SNHLY and CDR2 FYNNEI. The ends were cut back, 4 bases at V and 1 base at J, with 10 bases in the middle. CDR3 size: 14 residues. DNA for the CDR3: TGTGCCAGCAGTGCCTGGGCCTCGAACACTGAAGCTTTCTTT. Amino acids: CASSAWASNTEAFF.

There are a few counts of this clone. The rearrangement joins TRBV29-1 to TRBJ2-1; a possible D gene is TRBD2 (6 bases). V lost 7 bases and J lost 10, with 17 bases in between. CDR3 length: 12 residues. CDR1 is SQVTM, CDR2 ANQGSEA, per germline. The CDR3 DNA is TGCAGCGCCGGGACCCATGGAGGGGAGCAGTTCTTC. Residues: CSAGTHGGEQFF.

This clone occurred once. This rearrangement joins TRBV12-5 to TRBJ1-1, with no clear D. The V gene's germline CDR1 is LGHNT and CDR2 FRNRAP. This CDR3 contains 13 residues. Trimming pared 7 bases from V and 4 bases from J, leaving 13 bases between. The CDR3 is CASAEGWGTEAFF. As DNA, the CDR3 is TGTGCTAGTGCCGAGGGCTGGGGCACTGAAGCTTTCTTT.

V usage is TRBV5-5 and J usage is TRBJ2-2, with unresolved D. Trimming cost V 4 bases and J 3 bases, with 7 bases left between them. The germline V gene encodes CDR1 SGHKS and CDR2 YYEKEE (reference sequence). The CDR3 totals 13 residues. CDR3 loop: CASSMTHTGELFF. The CDR3 bases are TGTGCCAGCAGCATGACACACACCGGGGAGCTGTTTTTT. The full variable domain, its missing parts supplied by reference TRBV5-5 and TRBJ2-2, is DAGVTQSPTHLIKTRGQQVTLRCSPISGHKSVSWYQQVLGQGPQFIFQYYEKEERGRGNFPDRFSARQFPNYSSELNVNALLLGDSALYLCASSMTHTGELFFGEGSRLTVL.

The V call is TRBV11-3, the J call TRBJ1-2; TRBD1 aligns across 7 bases. The CDR3 is 16 amino acids. V was pared by 5 bases and J by 1 base, with 10 bases of the junction left unmatched. Per the germline V gene, CDR1 is SGHNT and CDR2 is YENEEA. CDR3 sequence reads: CASSPGDSHFNYGYTF. For the CDR3, the DNA is TGTGCCAGCAGCCCAGGGGACAGCCACTTTAACTATGGCTACACCTTC.

The chain recombines TRBV15 with TRBJ2-1, with 10 nucleotides matching TRBD2. This CDR3 spans 18 amino acids. Per the germline V gene, CDR1 is LNHNV and CDR2 is YYDKDF (reference sequence). V shed 4 bases, J shed 3 bases, and the junction held 12 bases outside the gene matches. This CDR3 is CATSTTPLLAGSYNEQFF. The CDR3 nucleotides are TGTGCCACCAGCACCACCCCCTTACTAGCGGGAAGCTACAATGAGCAGTTCTTC. The full variable domain, its missing parts supplied by reference TRBV15 and TRBJ2-1, is DAMVIQNPRYQVTQFGKPVTLSCSQTLNHNVMYWYQQKSSQAPKLLFHYYDKDFNNEADTPDNFQSRRPNTSFCFLDIRSPGLGDTAMYLCATSTTPLLAGSYNEQFFGPGTRLTVL.

The V and J genes are TRBV6-5 and TRBJ2-1, with 8 bases matching TRBD2. Germline V gene sequence: CDR1 MNHEY, CDR2 SVGAGI. The J segment lost 6 bases and the V segment lost 2 bases, leaving 6 bases of the junction unmatched. CDR3 size: 15 residues. CDR3 nucleotides: TGTGCCAGCAGTTACCGACGGACTAGCTTCAATGAGCAGTTCTTC. Translating it yields CASSYRRTSFNEQFF.

The J gene is TRBJ2-4, the V gene TRBV5-8; possibly TRBD1 for D (6 bases). The CDR3 totals 14 residues. The V end was cut by 4 bases, the J end by 0 bases, with 8 bases between. Germline CDR1 and CDR2: SGHTS and YDEGEE. The CDR3, as DNA: TGTGCCAGCAGCCTACAGGGAGCCAAAAACATTCAGTACTTC. Its protein is CASSLQGAKNIQYF.

The chain links TRBV25-1 to TRBJ2-3, with 11 bases aligning to TRBD2. The CDR3 totals 17 residues. Germline trimming cut 0 bases from V and 2 bases from J; bases unmatched to any gene: 4. Germline lookup yields CDR1 MGHDK and CDR2 SYGVNS. In DNA form, the CDR3 reads TGTGCCAGCAGTGAATACAGGGGACTAGCGGCCACAGATACGCAGTATTTT. This sequence encodes CASSEYRGLAATDTQYF. The entire variable domain, with the rest obtained from reference TRBV25-1 and TRBJ2-3, is as follows: EADIYQTPRYLVIGTGKKITLECSQTMGHDKMYWYQQDPGMELHLIHYSYGVNSTEKGDLSSESTVSRIRTEHFPLTLESARPSHTSQYLCASSEYRGLAATDTQYFGPGTRLTVL.

V is TRBV7-2 and J is TRBJ1-4; TRBD1 is a possible D gene (5 bases). Germline loops: CDR1 SGHTA, CDR2 FQGNSA. The CDR3 contains 15 residues. Trimming removed 2 bases at V and 8 bases at J, with 15 bases between. CDR3 loop: CASSLQGGPEEKLFF. CDR3 bases: TGTGCCAGCAGCTTACAGGGTGGACCAGAAGAAAAACTGTTTTTT.